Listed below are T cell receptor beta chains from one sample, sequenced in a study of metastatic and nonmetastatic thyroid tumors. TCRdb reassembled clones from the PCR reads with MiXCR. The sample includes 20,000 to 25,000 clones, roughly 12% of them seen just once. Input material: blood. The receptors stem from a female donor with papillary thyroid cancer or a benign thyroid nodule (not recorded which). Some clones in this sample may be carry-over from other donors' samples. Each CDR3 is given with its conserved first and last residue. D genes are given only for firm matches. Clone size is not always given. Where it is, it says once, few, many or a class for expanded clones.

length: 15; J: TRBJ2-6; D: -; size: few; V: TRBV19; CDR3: CSSSIRLSVANVLTF; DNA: TGTTCCAGTAGTATAAGGCTCTCTGTGGCCAACGTCCTGACTTTC
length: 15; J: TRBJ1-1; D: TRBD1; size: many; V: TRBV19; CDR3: CASTLTGVGRTEAFF; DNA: TGTGCCAGTACCCTGACAGGGGTGGGGCGGACTGAAGCTTTCTTT
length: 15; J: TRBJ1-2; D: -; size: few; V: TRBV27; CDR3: CAGSLSGLQVYGYTF; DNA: TGTGCCGGCAGTTTGTCGGGACTGCAGGTCTATGGCTACACCTTC
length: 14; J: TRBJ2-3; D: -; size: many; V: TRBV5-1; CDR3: CASSLWGKRDTQYF; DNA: TGCGCCAGCAGCTTGTGGGGGAAGCGTGATACGCAGTATTTT
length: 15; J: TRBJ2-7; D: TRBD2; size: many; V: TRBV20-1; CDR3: CSALSGGSLPYEQYF; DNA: TGCAGTGCTCTTAGCGGGGGGTCTCTTCCCTACGAGCAGTACTTC
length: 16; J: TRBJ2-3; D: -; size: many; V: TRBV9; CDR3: CASSPPPREKSDTQYF; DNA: TGTGCCAGCAGCCCCCCGCCGAGGGAGAAGTCAGATACGCAGTATTTT
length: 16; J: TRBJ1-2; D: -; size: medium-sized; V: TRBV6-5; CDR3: CASSYSTRPAGNGYTF; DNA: TGTGCCAGCAGTTACTCTACCCGACCGGCAGGGAATGGCTACACCTTC
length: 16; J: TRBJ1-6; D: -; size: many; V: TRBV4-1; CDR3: CASSQGVSSYNSPLHF; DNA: TGCGCCAGCAGCCAGGGCGTGAGCTCCTATAATTCACCCCTCCACTTT
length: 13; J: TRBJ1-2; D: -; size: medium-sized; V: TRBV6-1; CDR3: CASSEGRSNGYTF; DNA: TGTGCCAGCAGCGAGGGAAGATCTAATGGCTACACCTTC
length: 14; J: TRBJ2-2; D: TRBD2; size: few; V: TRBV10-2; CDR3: CASSSSGSTGELLF; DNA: TGCGCCAGCAGTAGTAGCGGGTCCACCGGTGAGCTGCTTTTT
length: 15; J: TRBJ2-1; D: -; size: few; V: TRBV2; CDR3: CASSPRSVANNDQFF; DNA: TGTGCCAGCAGTCCCAGGAGCGTGGCAAACAATGATCAGTTCTTC
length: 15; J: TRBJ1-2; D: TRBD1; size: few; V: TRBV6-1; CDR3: CAPKRTGTGLYGYTF; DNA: TGTGCCCCCAAACGGACCGGGACAGGACTCTATGGCTACACCTTC
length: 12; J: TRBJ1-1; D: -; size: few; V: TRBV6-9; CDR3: CAISEAATEAFF; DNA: TGTGCCATCAGTGAAGCCGCTACTGAAGCTTTCTTT
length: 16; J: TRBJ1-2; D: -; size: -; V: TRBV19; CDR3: CASSIGNPGRIYGYTF; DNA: TGTGCCAGTAGTATAGGGAATCCGGGACGGATCTATGGCTACACCTTC
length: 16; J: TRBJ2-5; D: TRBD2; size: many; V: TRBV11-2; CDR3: CASSSSGGAVRETQYF; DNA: TGTGCCAGCAGCTCTAGCGGGGGGGCTGTTCGGGAGACCCAGTACTTC
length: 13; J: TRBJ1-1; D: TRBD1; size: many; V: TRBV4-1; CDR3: CASSQGGRPEAFF; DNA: TGCGCCAGCAGTCAAGGGGGCCGACCGGAAGCTTTCTTT